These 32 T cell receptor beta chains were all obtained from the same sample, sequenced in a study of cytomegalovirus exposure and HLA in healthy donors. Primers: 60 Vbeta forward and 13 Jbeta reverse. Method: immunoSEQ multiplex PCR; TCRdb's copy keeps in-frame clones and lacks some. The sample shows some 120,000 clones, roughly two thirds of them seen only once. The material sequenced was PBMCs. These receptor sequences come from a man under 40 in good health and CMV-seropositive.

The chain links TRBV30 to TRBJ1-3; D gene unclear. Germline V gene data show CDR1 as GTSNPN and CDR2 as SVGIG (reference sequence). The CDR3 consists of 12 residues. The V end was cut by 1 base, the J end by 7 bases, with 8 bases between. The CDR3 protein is CAWSEPNNTIYF. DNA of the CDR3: TGTGCCTGGAGTGAGCCCAATAACACCATATATTTT.

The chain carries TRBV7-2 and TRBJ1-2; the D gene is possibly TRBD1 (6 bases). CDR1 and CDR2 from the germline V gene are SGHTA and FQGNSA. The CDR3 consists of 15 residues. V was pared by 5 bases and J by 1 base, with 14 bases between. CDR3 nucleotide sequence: TGTGCCAGCAGCACCCAGACAGGCTTTAACTATGGCTACACCTTC. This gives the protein CASSTQTGFNYGYTF.

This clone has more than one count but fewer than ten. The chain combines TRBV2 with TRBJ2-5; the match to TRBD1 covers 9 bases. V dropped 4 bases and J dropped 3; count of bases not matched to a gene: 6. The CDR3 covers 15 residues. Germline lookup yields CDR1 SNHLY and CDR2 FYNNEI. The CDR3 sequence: CASSVQGAREETQYF. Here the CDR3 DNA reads TGTGCCAGCAGTGTACAGGGGGCGAGGGAAGAGACCCAGTACTTC.

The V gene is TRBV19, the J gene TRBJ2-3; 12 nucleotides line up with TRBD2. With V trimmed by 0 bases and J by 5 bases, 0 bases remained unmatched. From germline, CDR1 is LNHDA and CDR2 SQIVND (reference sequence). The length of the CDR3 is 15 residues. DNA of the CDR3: TGTGCCAGTAGTATAGAGGGACTAGCGGGAGATACGCAGTATTTT. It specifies CASSIEGLAGDTQYF. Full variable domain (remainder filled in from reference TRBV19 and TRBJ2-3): DGGITQSPKYLFRKEGQNVTLSCEQNLNHDAMYWYRQDPGQGLRLIYYSQIVNDFQKGDIAEGYSVSREKKESFPLTVTSAQKNPTAFYLCASSIEGLAGDTQYFGPGTRLTVL.

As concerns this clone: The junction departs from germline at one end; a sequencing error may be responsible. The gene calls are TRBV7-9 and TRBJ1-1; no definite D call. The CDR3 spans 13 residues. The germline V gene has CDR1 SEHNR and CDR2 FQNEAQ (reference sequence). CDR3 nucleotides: TGTTCCAGCAGCTTATTAACGGGGACTGAAGCTTTCTTT. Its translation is CSSSLLTGTEAFF.

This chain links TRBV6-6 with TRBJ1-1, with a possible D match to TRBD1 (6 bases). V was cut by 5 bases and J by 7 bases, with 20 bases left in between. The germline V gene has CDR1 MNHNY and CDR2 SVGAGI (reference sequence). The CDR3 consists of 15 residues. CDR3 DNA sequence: TGTGCCAGCAGTGGATCCGGGACACCGGATAATGAAGCTTTCTTT. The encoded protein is CASSGSGTPDNEAFF.

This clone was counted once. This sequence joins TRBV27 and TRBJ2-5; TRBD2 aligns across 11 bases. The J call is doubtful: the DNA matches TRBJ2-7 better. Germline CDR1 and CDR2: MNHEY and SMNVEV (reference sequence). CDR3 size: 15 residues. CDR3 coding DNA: TGTGCCAGCAGTTTCCTTGGGACTAGCGGATACGAGCAGTACTTC. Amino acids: CASSFLGTSGYEQYF.

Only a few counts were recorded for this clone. This CDR3 is CASGSWEGETQYF. The CDR3 region has the DNA TGTGCTAGTGGTTCTTGGGAGGGGGAGACCCAGTACTTC. The rearrangement uses TRBV12-5 and TRBJ2-5; 7 bases are shared with TRBD2. Germline V lookup: CDR1 LGHNT, CDR2 FRNRAP. Trimming at V came to 4 bases and at J to 5 bases, leaving 4 bases not matched to a gene. The CDR3 totals 13 residues. Based on the CDR3 plus reference TRBV12-5 and TRBJ2-5, the full variable domain is DARVTQTPRHKVTEMGQEVTMRCQPILGHNTVFWYRQTMMQGLELLAYFRNRAPLDDSGMPKDRFSAEMPDATLATLKIQPSEPRDSAVYFCASGSWEGETQYFGPGTRLLVL.

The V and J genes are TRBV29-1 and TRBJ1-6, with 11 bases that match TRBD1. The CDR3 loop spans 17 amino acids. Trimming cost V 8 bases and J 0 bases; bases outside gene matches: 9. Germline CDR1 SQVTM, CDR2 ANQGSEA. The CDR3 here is CSSWTGGPSSYNSPLHF. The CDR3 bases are TGCAGCTCTTGGACAGGGGGCCCTAGCTCCTATAATTCACCCCTCCACTTT.

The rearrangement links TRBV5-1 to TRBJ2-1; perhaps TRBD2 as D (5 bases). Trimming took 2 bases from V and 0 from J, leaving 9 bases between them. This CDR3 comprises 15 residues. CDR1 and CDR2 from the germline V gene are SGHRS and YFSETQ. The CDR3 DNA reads TGCGCCAGCAGCTTAGGCGGGCGCTCCTACAATGAGCAGTTCTTC. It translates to CASSLGGRSYNEQFF.

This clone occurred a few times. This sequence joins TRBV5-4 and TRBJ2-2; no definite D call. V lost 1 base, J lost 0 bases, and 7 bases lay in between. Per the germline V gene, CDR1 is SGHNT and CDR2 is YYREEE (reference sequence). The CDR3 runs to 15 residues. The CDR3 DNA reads TGTGCCAGCAGCTTGAGAGAATCGAACACCGGGGAGCTGTTTTTT. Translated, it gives CASSLRESNTGELFF.

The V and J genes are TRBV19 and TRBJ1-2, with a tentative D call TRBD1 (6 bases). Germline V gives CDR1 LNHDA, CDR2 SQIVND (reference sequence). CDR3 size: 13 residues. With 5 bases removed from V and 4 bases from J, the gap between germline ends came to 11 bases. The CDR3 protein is CASSGGGRYGYTF. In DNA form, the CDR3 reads TGTGCCAGTAGTGGCGGGGGGCGCTATGGCTACACCTTC.

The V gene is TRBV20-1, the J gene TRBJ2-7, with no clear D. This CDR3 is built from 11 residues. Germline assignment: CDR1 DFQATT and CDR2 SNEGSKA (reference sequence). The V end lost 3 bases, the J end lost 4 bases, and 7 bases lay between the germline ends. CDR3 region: CSASTQYEQYF. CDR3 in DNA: TGCAGTGCTAGTACCCAGTACGAGCAGTACTTC.

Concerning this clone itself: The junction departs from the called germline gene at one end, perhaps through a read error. This chain's CDR3 is CASSLQQGAEGYTF. CDR3 bases: TGTGCCAGCAGCCTACAACAGGGGGCTGAAGGCTACACATTC. This chain joins TRBV9 and TRBJ1-2, with 9 bases that match TRBD1. Germline CDR1 SGDLS, CDR2 YYNGEE. The CDR3 loop spans 14 amino acids.

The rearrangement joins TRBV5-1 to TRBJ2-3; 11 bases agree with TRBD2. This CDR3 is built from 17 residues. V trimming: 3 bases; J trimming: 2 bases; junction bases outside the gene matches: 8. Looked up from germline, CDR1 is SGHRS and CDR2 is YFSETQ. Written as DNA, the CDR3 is TGCGCCAGCAGCTGGGGCGGACTAGCGGGTATCACAGATACGCAGTATTTT. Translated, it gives CASSWGGLAGITDTQYF. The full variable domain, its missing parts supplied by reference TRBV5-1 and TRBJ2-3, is KAGVTQTPRYLIKTRGQQVTLSCSPISGHRSVSWYQQTPGQGLQFLFEYFSETQRNKGNFPGRFSGRQFSNSRSEMNVSTLELGDSALYLCASSWGGLAGITDTQYFGPGTRLTVL.

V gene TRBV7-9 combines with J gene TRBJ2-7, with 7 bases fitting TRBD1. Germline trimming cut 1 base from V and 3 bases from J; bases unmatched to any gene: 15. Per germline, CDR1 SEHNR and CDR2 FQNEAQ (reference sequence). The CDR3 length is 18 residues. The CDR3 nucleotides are TGTGCCAGCAGCTTAGGGTTTAGGGGTTTGGGACAGATCTACGAGCAGTACTTC. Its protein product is CASSLGFRGLGQIYEQYF.

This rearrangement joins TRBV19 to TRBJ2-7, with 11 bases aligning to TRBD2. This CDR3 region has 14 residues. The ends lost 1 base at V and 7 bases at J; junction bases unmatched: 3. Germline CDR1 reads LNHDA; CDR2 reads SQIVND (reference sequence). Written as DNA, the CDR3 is TGTGCCAGTAGTATAGGCCTAGCGGGAGGAGAGCAGTACTTC. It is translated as CASSIGLAGGEQYF. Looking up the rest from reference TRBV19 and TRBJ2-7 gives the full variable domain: DGGITQSPKYLFRKEGQNVTLSCEQNLNHDAMYWYRQDPGQGLRLIYYSQIVNDFQKGDIAEGYSVSREKKESFPLTVTSAQKNPTAFYLCASSIGLAGGEQYFGPGTRLTVT.

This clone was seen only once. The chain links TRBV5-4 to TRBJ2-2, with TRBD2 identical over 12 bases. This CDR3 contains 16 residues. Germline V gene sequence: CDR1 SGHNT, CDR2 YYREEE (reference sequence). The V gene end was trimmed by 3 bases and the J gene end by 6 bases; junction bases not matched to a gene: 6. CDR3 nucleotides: TGTGCCAGCAGCTCCAGACTAGCGGGAGTCCCCGGGGAGCTGTTTTTT. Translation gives CASSSRLAGVPGELFF.

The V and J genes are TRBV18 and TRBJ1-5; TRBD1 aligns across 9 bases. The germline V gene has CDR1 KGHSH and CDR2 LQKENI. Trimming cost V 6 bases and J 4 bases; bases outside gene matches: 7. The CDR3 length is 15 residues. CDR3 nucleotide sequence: TGTGCCAGCTCCGGACAGGGGACGAAAAATCAGCCCCAGCATTTT. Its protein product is CASSGQGTKNQPQHF.

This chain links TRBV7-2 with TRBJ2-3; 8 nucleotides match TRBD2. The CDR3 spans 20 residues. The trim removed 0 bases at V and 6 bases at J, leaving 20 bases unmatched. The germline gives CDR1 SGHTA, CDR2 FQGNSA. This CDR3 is CASSLALFVGSGIYSDTQYF. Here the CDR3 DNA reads TGTGCCAGCAGCTTAGCGCTATTCGTTGGTAGCGGGATCTATTCGGATACGCAGTATTTT.

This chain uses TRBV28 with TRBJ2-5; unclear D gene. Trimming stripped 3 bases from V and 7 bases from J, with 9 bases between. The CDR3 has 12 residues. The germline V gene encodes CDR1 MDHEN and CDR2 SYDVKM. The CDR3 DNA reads TGTGCCAGCAGTTTTGTATCCGGGACCCAGTACTTC. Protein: CASSFVSGTQYF. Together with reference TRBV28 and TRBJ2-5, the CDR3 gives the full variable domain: DVKVTQSSRYLVKRTGEKVFLECVQDMDHENMFWYRQDPGLGLRLIYFSYDVKMKEKGDIPEGYSVSREKKERFSLILESASTNQTSMYLCASSFVSGTQYFGPGTRLLVL.

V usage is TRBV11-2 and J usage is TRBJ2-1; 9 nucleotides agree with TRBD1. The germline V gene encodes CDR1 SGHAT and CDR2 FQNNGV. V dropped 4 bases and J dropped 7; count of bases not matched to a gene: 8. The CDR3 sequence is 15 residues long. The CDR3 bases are TGTGCCAGCAGCTCCGGGACAGGGAGTGAGAATGAGCAGTTCTTC. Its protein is CASSSGTGSENEQFF.

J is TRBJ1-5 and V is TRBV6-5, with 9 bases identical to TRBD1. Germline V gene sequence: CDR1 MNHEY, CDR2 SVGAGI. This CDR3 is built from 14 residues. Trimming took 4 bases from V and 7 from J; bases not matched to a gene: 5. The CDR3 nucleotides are TGTGCCAGCAGTTTTACAGGGGGCGGGCAGCCCCAGCATTTT. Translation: CASSFTGGGQPQHF.

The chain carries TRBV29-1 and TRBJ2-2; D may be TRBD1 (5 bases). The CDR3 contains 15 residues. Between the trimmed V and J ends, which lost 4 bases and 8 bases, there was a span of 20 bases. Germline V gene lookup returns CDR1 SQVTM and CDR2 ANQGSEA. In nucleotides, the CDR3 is TGCAGCGTTGGTCGGTTCGCAGGGTTAGCAGGGGAGCTGTTTTTT. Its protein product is CSVGRFAGLAGELFF.

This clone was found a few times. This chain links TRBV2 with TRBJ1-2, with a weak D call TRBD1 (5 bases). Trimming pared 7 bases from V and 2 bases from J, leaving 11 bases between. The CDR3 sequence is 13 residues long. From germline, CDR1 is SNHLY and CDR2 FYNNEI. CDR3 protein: CASTKTVNYGYTF. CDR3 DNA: TGTGCCAGCACTAAGACAGTGAACTATGGCTACACCTTC. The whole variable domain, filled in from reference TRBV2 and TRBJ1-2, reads EPEVTQTPSHQVTQMGQEVILRCVPISNHLYFYWYRQILGQKVEFLVSFYNNEISEKSEIFDDQFSVERPDGSNFTLKIRSTKLEDSAMYFCASTKTVNYGYTFGSGTRLTVV.

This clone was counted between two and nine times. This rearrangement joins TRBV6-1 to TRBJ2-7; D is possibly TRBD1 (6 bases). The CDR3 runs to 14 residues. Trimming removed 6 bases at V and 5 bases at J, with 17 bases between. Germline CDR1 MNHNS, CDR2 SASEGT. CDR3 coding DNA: TGTGCCAGCAGGGACAGCCTTCCCAGGGACGAGCAGTACTTC. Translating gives CASRDSLPRDEQYF.

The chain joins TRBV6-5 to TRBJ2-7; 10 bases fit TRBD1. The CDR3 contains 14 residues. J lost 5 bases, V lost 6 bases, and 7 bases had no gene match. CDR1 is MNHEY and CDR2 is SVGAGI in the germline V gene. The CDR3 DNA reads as TGTGCCAGCAGGCCGGGACAGGGGTTTAACGAGCAGTACTTC. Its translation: CASRPGQGFNEQYF.

This CDR3 reads CASSLAQDTESLYTGELFF. The CDR3 nucleotides read TGCGCCAGCAGCTTGGCGCAGGACACCGAAAGCCTATACACCGGGGAGCTGTTTTTT. This sequence joins TRBV5-1 and TRBJ2-2; tentative D call: TRBD1 (5 bases). Trimming stripped 0 bases from V and 3 bases from J, with 21 bases between. The CDR3 is 19 residues long. Germline assignment: CDR1 SGHRS and CDR2 YFSETQ. Variable domain in full (rest from reference TRBV5-1 and TRBJ2-2): KAGVTQTPRYLIKTRGQQVTLSCSPISGHRSVSWYQQTPGQGLQFLFEYFSETQRNKGNFPGRFSGRQFSNSRSEMNVSTLELGDSALYLCASSLAQDTESLYTGELFFGEGSRLTVL.

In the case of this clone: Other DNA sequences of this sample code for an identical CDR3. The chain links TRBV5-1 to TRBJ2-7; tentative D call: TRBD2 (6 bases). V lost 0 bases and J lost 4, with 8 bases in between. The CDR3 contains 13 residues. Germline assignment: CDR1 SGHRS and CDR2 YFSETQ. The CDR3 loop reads CASSLGGGYEQYF. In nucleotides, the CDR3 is TGCGCCAGCAGCTTGGGTGGAGGGTACGAGCAGTACTTC.

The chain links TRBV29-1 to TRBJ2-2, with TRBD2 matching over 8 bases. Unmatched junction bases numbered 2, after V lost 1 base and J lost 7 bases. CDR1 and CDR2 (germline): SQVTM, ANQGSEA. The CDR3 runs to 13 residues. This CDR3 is CSVEGTSHGELFF. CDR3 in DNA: TGCAGCGTTGAAGGGACTAGCCACGGGGAGCTGTTTTTT.

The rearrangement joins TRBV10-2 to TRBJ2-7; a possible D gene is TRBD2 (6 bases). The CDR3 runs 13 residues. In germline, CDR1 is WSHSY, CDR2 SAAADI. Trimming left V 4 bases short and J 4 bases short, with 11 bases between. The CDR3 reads CASSGDGSYEQYF. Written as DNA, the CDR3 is TGCGCCAGCAGTGGAGACGGGAGTTACGAGCAGTACTTC.

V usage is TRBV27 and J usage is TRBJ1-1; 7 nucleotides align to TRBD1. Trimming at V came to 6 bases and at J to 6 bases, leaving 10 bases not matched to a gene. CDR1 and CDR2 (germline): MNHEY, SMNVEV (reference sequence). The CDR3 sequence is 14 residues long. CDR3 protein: CASRIRQGIAEAFF. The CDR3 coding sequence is TGTGCCAGCAGAATAAGACAGGGTATTGCTGAAGCTTTCTTT.